This entry features one T cell receptor (beta chain) sequence. Antigen specificity is unknown. The table came from immunoSEQ multiplex PCR; TCRdb's copy has only in-frame clones and leaves some out. The sample lists some 31,000 clones, approximately 90% occurring once. The data derive from a study of graft-versus-host responses after intestinal transplantation. Across the study: As for transplant type, recipients had multivisceral, liver-intestinal, or isolated intestinal grafts. Once they had received anti-thymocyte globulin induction, all recipients took tacrolimus and steroids for approximately 3 years. General study findings and limits: There was an association between peak levels of circulating GvH clones and early post-transplant HvG declines. Some patients had graft-donor T cell macrochimerism. In their allografts, the ratios of graft-versus-host to host-versus-graft T cell clones were high.

The CDR3 sequence is 13 residues long. Trimming cost V 7 bases and J 4 bases; bases outside gene matches: 2. The germline V gene has CDR1 SNHLY and CDR2 FYNNEI. Sample: PBMCs, taken about 420 days after intestinal transplantation. This chain connects TRBV2 to TRBJ1-5, with 9 nucleotides matching TRBD1. This receptor was obtained from a human patient who received an intestinal transplant, so some T cells may come from the graft donor. The CDR3 loop reads CASTGQGNQPQHF. CDR3 DNA: TGTGCCAGCACTGGACAGGGGAATCAGCCCCAGCATTTT.